A selection of T cell receptor beta chains follows, all from one sample in a study of T cells in Graves' hyperthyroidism and ophthalmopathy. TCRdb used MiXCR to reprocess the multiplex PCR reads, holding one entry per CDR3 protein. In the table there are hundreds of thousands of distinct CDR3 sequences, approximately 36% of which are singletons. Sequenced material: blood. These TCRs come from a woman aged 40 to 50 with Graves' hyperthyroidism. The CDR3 runs from the conserved cysteine through the conserved F or W. The D gene is left open where the match is weak. Rows may omit the clone size; those that give it use once, few, many or a size class.

size: many
V: TRBV19
D: NA
J: TRBJ1-5
DNA: TGTGCCAGTAGCCTACCCGGGCAGGGTCAGCCCCAGCATTTT
CDR3: CASSLPGQGQPQHF

size: many
V: TRBV29-1
D: NA
J: TRBJ2-2
DNA: TGCAGCGTTGGGGAGGAGGCGAACACCGGGGAGCTGTTTTTT
CDR3: CSVGEEANTGELFF

size: many
V: TRBV7-2
D: TRBD1
J: TRBJ2-7
DNA: TGTGCCAGCAGCTTAGCGGGACAGTCCTACGAGCAGTACTTC
CDR3: CASSLAGQSYEQYF

size: NA
V: TRBV2
D: NA
J: TRBJ1-5
DNA: TGTGCCAGCAGTGGAGGCAGGATGTCTTTTAATCAGCCCCAGCATTTT
CDR3: CASSGGRMSFNQPQHF

size: NA
V: TRBV30
D: NA
J: TRBJ2-7
DNA: TGTGCCTGGAGTCAGGACCTCCTCTACGAGCAGTACTTC
CDR3: CAWSQDLLYEQYF

size: NA
V: TRBV2
D: NA
J: TRBJ2-2
DNA: TGTGCCAGCAGTTTCCAGATTGAGGGGGAGCTGTTTTTT
CDR3: CASSFQIEGELFF

size: NA
V: TRBV12-3/TRBV12-4
D: NA
J: TRBJ2-5
DNA: TGTGCCAGCAGTGGTCAACGGGGCCGGGGCCTTGAGACCCAGTACTTC
CDR3: CASSGQRGRGLETQYF

size: many
V: TRBV2
D: TRBD2
J: TRBJ2-5
DNA: TGTGCCAGCGGGGCTAGCGGTTACCAAGAGACCCAGTACTTC
CDR3: CASGASGYQETQYF

size: many
V: TRBV5-1
D: NA
J: TRBJ1-1
DNA: TGCGCCAGCAGGGGGGGCGCAGAGAACACTGAAGCTTTCTTT
CDR3: CASRGGAENTEAFF

size: many
V: TRBV7-6
D: NA
J: TRBJ2-5
DNA: TGTGCCAGCAGCTTAGTACTGGGTACAGAGACCCAGTACTTC
CDR3: CASSLVLGTETQYF

size: many
V: TRBV7-9
D: TRBD2
J: TRBJ2-7
DNA: TGTGCCAGCAGCCGTGGACTAGCGGTCGAGCAGTACTTC
CDR3: CASSRGLAVEQYF

size: many
V: TRBV5-5
D: NA
J: TRBJ1-6
DNA: TGTGCCAGCAGCTTGGAACAGGCAAATTCACCCCTCCACTTT
CDR3: CASSLEQANSPLHF

size: NA
V: TRBV12-3/TRBV12-4
D: NA
J: TRBJ2-5
DNA: TGTGCCAGCAGTTTTTTGACCCAAGAGACCCAGTACTTC
CDR3: CASSFLTQETQYF

size: many
V: TRBV2
D: TRBD2
J: TRBJ2-5
DNA: TGTGCCAGCAGTGGGGGAGGAGCGGGAGAAGAGACCCAGTACTTC
CDR3: CASSGGGAGEETQYF

size: many
V: TRBV10-3
D: TRBD1
J: TRBJ1-5
DNA: TGTGCCATCAGTGACGCCGGACAGGGGGACAATCAGCCCCAGCATTTT
CDR3: CAISDAGQGDNQPQHF

size: many
V: TRBV2
D: TRBD2
J: TRBJ2-7
DNA: TGTGCCAGCAAAGGTGAACTAGCGGGACCCGAGCAGTACTTC
CDR3: CASKGELAGPEQYF

size: few
V: TRBV6-1
D: TRBD1
J: TRBJ2-7
DNA: TGTGCCAGCAGTAGAGACCGGGACAGGAACTACGAGCAGTACTTC
CDR3: CASSRDRDRNYEQYF

size: few
V: TRBV7-2
D: TRBD1
J: TRBJ1-1
DNA: TGTGCCAGCAGCGTCGGGACAGGGACCGTAGCTTTCTTT
CDR3: CASSVGTGTVAFF

size: NA
V: TRBV20-1
D: NA
J: TRBJ2-6
DNA: TGCAGTGCAACAACCTCGGAGTCAGGGGCCAACGTCCTGACTTTC
CDR3: CSATTSESGANVLTF

size: many
V: TRBV20-1
D: TRBD2
J: TRBJ2-7
DNA: TGCAGTGCCCCGGGACTAGCGGAGTACGAGCAGTACTTC
CDR3: CSAPGLAEYEQYF

size: NA
V: TRBV5-6
D: NA
J: TRBJ1-2
DNA: TGTGCCAGCAGCCCAGGGGACCTATATGGCTACACCTTC
CDR3: CASSPGDLYGYTF

size: NA
V: TRBV7-2
D: TRBD2
J: TRBJ2-7
DNA: TGTGCCAGCAGCGTACCGCTCGGGATGACTAGCGGGATCTCCTACGAGCAGTACTTC
CDR3: CASSVPLGMTSGISYEQYF

size: NA
V: TRBV7-2
D: NA
J: TRBJ2-5
DNA: TGTGCCAGCAGCTCCCCGGCGGGGGCCGGGGAGACCCAGTACTTC
CDR3: CASSSPAGAGETQYF

size: NA
V: TRBV18
D: NA
J: TRBJ1-6
DNA: TGTGCCAGCTCACAAAGCACGGACCCCTATAATTCACCCCTCCACTTT
CDR3: CASSQSTDPYNSPLHF

size: many
V: TRBV14
D: NA
J: TRBJ1-2
DNA: TGTGCCGGCCCTGGGGGGGAAGCTGGCTACACCTTC
CDR3: CAGPGGEAGYTF

size: NA
V: TRBV7-2
D: NA
J: TRBJ1-2
DNA: TGTGCCAGCAGCCTCAGGGGTCTGTCCTACCATGGCTACACCTTC
CDR3: CASSLRGLSYHGYTF

size: many
V: TRBV2
D: NA
J: TRBJ1-6
DNA: TGTGCCAGCCACGGGGTTCGACGGGGTTCACCCCTCCACTTT
CDR3: CASHGVRRGSPLHF

size: NA
V: TRBV5-1
D: NA
J: TRBJ2-7
DNA: TGCGCCAGCAGCCAGGCCAGGGGAGGGGTCTACGAGCAGTACTTC
CDR3: CASSQARGGVYEQYF

size: many
V: TRBV7-8
D: NA
J: TRBJ1-2
DNA: TGTGCCAGCAGCGTAGGGTTTAACTATGGCTACACCTTC
CDR3: CASSVGFNYGYTF

size: NA
V: TRBV5-4
D: NA
J: TRBJ1-5
DNA: TGTGCCAGCAGCTCGGAAGGGACTAGCGGGAGGGATCAGCCCCAGCATTTT
CDR3: CASSSEGTSGRDQPQHF

size: NA
V: TRBV27
D: NA
J: TRBJ1-1
DNA: TGTGCCAGCAGAGCTAAGACTGAAGCTTTCTTT
CDR3: CASRAKTEAFF

size: NA
V: TRBV11-2
D: TRBD2
J: TRBJ2-3
DNA: TGTGCCAGCTCGTTACTAGCGGGAGTTGGAGATACGCAGTATTTT
CDR3: CASSLLAGVGDTQYF

size: NA
V: TRBV6-5
D: TRBD2
J: TRBJ2-5
DNA: TGTGCCAGCAGTTTGGAGACTAGCGGGATTGAGACCCAGTACTTC
CDR3: CASSLETSGIETQYF

size: few
V: TRBV7-2
D: NA
J: TRBJ2-7
DNA: TGTGCCAGCAGTTACTCTGGCGGGGCTGTAAACTCCTACGAGCAGTACTTC
CDR3: CASSYSGGAVNSYEQYF

size: NA
V: TRBV5-1
D: NA
J: TRBJ1-1
DNA: TGCGCCAGCAGTACCCGATCCTTGAACACTGAAGCTTTCTTT
CDR3: CASSTRSLNTEAFF

size: many
V: TRBV20-1
D: TRBD2
J: TRBJ2-5
DNA: TGCAGTGCCCACTGTCCCTCTGGCGGGGGGTACCAAGAGACCCAGTACTTC
CDR3: CSAHCPSGGGYQETQYF

size: many
V: TRBV5-4
D: NA
J: TRBJ2-5
DNA: TGTGCCAGCAGCGGGACGGTCCAAGAGACCCAGTACTTC
CDR3: CASSGTVQETQYF

size: many
V: TRBV14
D: TRBD2
J: TRBJ2-6
DNA: TGTGCCAGCAGCCGCGGACTAGGTCTTGACGGGGCCAACGTCCTGACTTTC
CDR3: CASSRGLGLDGANVLTF

size: NA
V: TRBV7-9
D: NA
J: TRBJ1-1
DNA: TGTGCCAGCAGCTCCTCCCGGGACGGTGAAGCTTTCTTT
CDR3: CASSSSRDGEAFF

size: NA
V: TRBV6-6
D: NA
J: TRBJ1-6
DNA: TGTGCCAGCAGTGCCGACGGCCTTAATTCACCCCTCCACTTT
CDR3: CASSADGLNSPLHF

size: few
V: TRBV12-3/TRBV12-4
D: NA
J: TRBJ2-7
DNA: TGTGCCAGCAGTTTGGAGACAGTCTCCTACGAGCAGTACTTC
CDR3: CASSLETVSYEQYF

size: NA
V: TRBV12-3/TRBV12-4
D: NA
J: TRBJ2-7
DNA: TGTGCCAGCAGTTCTCCCGGGACCAATTCCTACGAGCAGTACTTC
CDR3: CASSSPGTNSYEQYF

size: once
V: TRBV10-3
D: NA
J: TRBJ1-1
DNA: TGTGCCATCAGTGAGAGAGGTAGGGACACTGAAGCTTTCTTT
CDR3: CAISERGRDTEAFF

size: NA
V: TRBV30
D: TRBD1
J: TRBJ2-7
DNA: TGTGCCTGGAGTGTAATGACAGGGTTGTACGAGCAGTACTTC
CDR3: CAWSVMTGLYEQYF

size: many
V: TRBV10-3
D: NA
J: TRBJ1-1
DNA: TGTGCCATCAGTGAATCCGACATGGGCACTGAAGCTTTCTTT
CDR3: CAISESDMGTEAFF

size: few
V: TRBV4-3
D: TRBD1
J: TRBJ1-6
DNA: TGCGCCAGCAGCCAAGATCTAAGGACAGGGGTATCACCCCTCCACTTT
CDR3: CASSQDLRTGVSPLHF

size: NA
V: TRBV12-3/TRBV12-4
D: NA
J: TRBJ2-7
DNA: TGTGCCAGCAGTTTCGTCGGGGGCTGGGACGAGCAGTACTTC
CDR3: CASSFVGGWDEQYF

size: NA
V: TRBV5-1
D: TRBD2
J: TRBJ2-7
DNA: TGCGCCAGCAGCGGTCGGGGGATAGCGGGAGTAGGAAGTGGCGACGAGCAGTACTTC
CDR3: CASSGRGIAGVGSGDEQYF

size: NA
V: TRBV6-2/TRBV6-3
D: TRBD2
J: TRBJ2-7
DNA: TGTGCCAGCAGTGGCCTCTTGCGGGGGGTGAACGAGCAGTACTTC
CDR3: CASSGLLRGVNEQYF

size: once
V: TRBV29-1
D: NA
J: TRBJ2-6
DNA: TGCAGCGTGGGGGCCAACGTCCTGACTTTC
CDR3: CSVGANVLTF

size: NA
V: TRBV29-1
D: NA
J: TRBJ2-7
DNA: TGCAGCGTTGAAATGATGGGTTACGAGCAGTACTTC
CDR3: CSVEMMGYEQYF